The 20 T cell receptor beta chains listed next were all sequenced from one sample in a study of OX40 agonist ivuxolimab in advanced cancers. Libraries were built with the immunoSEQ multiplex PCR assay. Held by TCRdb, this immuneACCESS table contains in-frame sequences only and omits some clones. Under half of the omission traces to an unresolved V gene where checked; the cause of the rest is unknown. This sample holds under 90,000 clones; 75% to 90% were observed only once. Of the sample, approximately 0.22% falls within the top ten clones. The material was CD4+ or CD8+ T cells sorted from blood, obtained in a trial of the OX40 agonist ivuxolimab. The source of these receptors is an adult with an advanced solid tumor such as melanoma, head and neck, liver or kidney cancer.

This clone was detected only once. The CDR3 loop is CASSPTPGAEETQYF. In DNA, the CDR3 is TGCGCCAGCAGCCCCACCCCCGGGGCCGAGGAGACCCAGTACTTC. V and J are TRBV5-1 and TRBJ2-5; TRBD1 or TRBD2 may be the D gene (5 bases each). Trimming took 4 bases from V and 5 from J, leaving 18 bases between them. This CDR3 has 15 amino acids. Per the germline V gene, CDR1 is SGHRS and CDR2 is YFSETQ.

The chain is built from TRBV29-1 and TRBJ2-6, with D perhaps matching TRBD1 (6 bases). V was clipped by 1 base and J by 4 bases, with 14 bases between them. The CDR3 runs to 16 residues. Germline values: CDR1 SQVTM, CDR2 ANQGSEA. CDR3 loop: CSVEAGTPAGANVLTF. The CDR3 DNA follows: TGCAGCGTTGAAGCCGGGACACCCGCCGGGGCCAACGTCCTGACTTTC. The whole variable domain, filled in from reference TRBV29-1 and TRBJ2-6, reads SAVISQKPSRDICQRGTSLTIQCQVDSQVTMMFWYRQQPGQSLTLIATANQGSEATYESGFVIDKFPISRPNLTFSTLTVSNMSPEDSSIYLCSVEAGTPAGANVLTFGAGSRLTVL.

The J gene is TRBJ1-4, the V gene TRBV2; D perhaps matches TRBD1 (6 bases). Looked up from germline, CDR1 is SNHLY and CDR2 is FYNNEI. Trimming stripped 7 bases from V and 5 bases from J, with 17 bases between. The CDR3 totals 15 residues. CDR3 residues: CASTVGGGLNEKLFF. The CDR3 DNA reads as TGTGCCAGCACCGTGGGAGGGGGGCTCAATGAAAAACTGTTTTTT.

CDR3 amino acids: CATSRDGVVTRNYEQYF. The CDR3 DNA follows: TGTGCCACCAGCAGAGATGGGGTAGTAACTCGGAACTACGAGCAGTACTTC. This chain links TRBV15 with TRBJ2-7; D not certain. V was pared by 0 bases and J by 3 bases, with 18 bases between. Germline loops: CDR1 LNHNV, CDR2 YYDKDF (reference sequence). CDR3 length equals 17 residues.

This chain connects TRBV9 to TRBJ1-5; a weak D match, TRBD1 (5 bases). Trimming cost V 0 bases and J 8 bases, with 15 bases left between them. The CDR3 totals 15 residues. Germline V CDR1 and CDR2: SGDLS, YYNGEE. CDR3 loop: CASSVEGRGIEPQHF. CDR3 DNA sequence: TGTGCCAGCAGCGTAGAGGGAAGGGGAATCGAGCCCCAGCATTTT.

The chain's CDR3 is CASSLTSGQGTYGYTF. CDR3 DNA sequence: TGTGCCAGCAGCTTAACCTCGGGACAGGGGACCTATGGCTACACCTTC. V usage is TRBV7-2 and J usage is TRBJ1-2; TRBD1 matches 10 bases. Per germline, CDR1 SGHTA and CDR2 FQGNSA. The CDR3 sequence is 16 residues long. After removal of 2 bases from V and 4 bases from J, the junction contained 7 bases not matched to a gene.

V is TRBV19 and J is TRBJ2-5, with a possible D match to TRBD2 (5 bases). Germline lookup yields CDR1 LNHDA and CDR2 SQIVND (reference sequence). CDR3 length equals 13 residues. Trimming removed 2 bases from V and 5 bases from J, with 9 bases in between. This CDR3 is CASSITRRETQYF. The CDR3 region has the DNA TGTGCCAGTAGTATAACAAGGAGGGAGACCCAGTACTTC.

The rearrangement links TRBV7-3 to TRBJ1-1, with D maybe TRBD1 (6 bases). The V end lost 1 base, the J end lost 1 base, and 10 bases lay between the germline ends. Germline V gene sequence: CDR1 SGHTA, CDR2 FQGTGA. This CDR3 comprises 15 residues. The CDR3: CASSLNPGANTEAFF. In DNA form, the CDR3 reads TGTGCCAGCAGCTTAAATCCAGGGGCGAACACTGAAGCTTTCTTT.

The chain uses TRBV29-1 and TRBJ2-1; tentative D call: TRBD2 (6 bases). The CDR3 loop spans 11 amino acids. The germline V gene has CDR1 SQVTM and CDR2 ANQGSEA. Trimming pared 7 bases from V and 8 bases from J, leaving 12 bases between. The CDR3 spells CSGTSSDEQFF. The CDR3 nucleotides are TGCAGCGGCACTAGCAGCGATGAGCAGTTCTTC.

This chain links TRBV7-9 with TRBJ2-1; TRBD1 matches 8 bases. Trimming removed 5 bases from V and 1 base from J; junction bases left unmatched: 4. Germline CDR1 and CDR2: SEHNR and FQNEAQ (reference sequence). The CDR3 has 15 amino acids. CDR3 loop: CASSVGQGSYNEQFF. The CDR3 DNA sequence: TGTGCCAGCAGCGTCGGACAGGGTTCCTACAATGAGCAGTTCTTC.

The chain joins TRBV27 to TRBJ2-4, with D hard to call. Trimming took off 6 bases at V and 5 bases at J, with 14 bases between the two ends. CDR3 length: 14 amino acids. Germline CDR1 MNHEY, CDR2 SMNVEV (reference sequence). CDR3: CASSPSTQENIQYF. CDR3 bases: TGTGCCAGCAGCCCTTCCACCCAGGAAAACATTCAGTACTTC.

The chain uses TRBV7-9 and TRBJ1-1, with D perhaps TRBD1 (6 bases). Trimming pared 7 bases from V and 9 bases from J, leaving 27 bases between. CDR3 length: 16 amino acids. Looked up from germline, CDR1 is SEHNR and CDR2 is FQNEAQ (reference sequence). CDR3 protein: CASTFQSGQTPKKAFF. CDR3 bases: TGTGCCAGCACCTTCCAATCGGGACAAACCCCTAAAAAAGCTTTCTTT. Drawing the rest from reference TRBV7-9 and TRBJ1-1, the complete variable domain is DTGVSQNPRHKITKRGQNVTFRCDPISEHNRLYWYRQTLGQGPEFLTYFQNEAQLEKSRLLSDRFSAERPKGSFSTLEIQRTEQGDSAMYLCASTFQSGQTPKKAFFGQGTRLTVV.

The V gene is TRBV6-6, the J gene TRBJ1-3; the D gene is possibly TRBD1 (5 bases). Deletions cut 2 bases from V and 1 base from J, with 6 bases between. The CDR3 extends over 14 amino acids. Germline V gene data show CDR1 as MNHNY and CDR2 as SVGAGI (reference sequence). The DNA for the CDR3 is TGTGCCAGCAGTTACGAGGGGTCTGGAAACACCATATATTTT. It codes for CASSYEGSGNTIYF.

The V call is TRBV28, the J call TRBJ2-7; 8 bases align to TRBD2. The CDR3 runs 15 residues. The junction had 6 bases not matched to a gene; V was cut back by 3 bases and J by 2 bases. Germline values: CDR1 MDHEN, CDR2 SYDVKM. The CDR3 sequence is CASSLRSGGAYEQYV. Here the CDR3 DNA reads TGTGCCAGCAGTTTGAGGAGCGGGGGTGCCTACGAGCAGTACGTC.

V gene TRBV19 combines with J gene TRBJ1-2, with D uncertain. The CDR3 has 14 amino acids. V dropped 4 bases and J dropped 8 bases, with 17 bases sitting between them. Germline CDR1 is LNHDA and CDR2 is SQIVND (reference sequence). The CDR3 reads CASSNYRRVKGYTF. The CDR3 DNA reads TGTGCCAGTAGTAATTATCGTCGCGTAAAGGGCTACACCTTC.

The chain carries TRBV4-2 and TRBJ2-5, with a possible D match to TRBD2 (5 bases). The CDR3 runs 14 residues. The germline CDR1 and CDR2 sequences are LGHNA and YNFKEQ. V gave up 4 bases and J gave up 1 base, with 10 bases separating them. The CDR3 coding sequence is TGTGCCAGCAGCCTCTCGGGGAGCCAAGAGACCCAGTACTTC. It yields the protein CASSLSGSQETQYF.

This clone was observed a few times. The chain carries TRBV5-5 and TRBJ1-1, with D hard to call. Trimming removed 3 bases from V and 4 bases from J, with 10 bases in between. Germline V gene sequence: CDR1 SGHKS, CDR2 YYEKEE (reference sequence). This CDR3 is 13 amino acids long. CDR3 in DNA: TGTGCCAGCAGCTCGGACCCCTCCACTGAAGCTTTCTTT. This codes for CASSSDPSTEAFF.

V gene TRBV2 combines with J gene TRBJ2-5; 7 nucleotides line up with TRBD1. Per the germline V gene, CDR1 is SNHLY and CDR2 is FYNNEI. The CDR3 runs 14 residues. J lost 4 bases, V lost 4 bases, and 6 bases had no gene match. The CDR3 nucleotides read TGTGCCAGCAGTGGACAGGGCATGGGAGAGACCCAGTACTTC. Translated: CASSGQGMGETQYF. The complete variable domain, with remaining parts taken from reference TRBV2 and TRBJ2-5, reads EPEVTQTPSHQVTQMGQEVILRCVPISNHLYFYWYRQILGQKVEFLVSFYNNEISEKSEIFDDQFSVERPDGSNFTLKIRSTKLEDSAMYFCASSGQGMGETQYFGPGTRLLVL.

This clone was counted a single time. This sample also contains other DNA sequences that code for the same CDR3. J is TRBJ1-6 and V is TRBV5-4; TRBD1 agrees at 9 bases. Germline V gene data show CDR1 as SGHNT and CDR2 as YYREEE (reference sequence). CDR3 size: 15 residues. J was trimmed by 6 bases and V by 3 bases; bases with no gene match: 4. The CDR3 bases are TGTGCCAGCAGCTCGGGACAGGGTGGTAATTCACCCCTCCACTTT. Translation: CASSSGQGGNSPLHF.

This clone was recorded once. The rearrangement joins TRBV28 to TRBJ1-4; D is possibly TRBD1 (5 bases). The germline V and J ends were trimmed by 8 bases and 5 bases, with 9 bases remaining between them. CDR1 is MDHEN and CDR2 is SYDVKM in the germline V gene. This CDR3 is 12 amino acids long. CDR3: CASGRGNEKLFF. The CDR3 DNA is TGTGCCAGCGGTAGGGGAAATGAAAAACTGTTTTTT.